The entry below gives a single T cell receptor (beta chain) sequence along with its context. In this sample, this clonotype turned up a few times. Its antigen remains undetermined. The record has no base qualities; no much larger clone is one base away. A patient counted as having stable Graves' hyperthyroidism if no progression to ophthalmopathy occurred over 18 months of follow-up. Hyperthyroidism patients were newly diagnosed, with disease duration under 2 months, and aged 18 to 65 years. Patients with uncontrolled infections, other autoimmune diseases, pregnancy or lactation were excluded. Diagnoses relied on clinical symptoms, serum thyroxine and TRAb, thyroid ultrasound and orbital computed tomography. PBMCs were isolated from approximately 10 ml of fresh peripheral blood by Ficoll-Paque density gradient centrifugation. Total RNA was extracted using Trizol reagent, and RNA quality was assessed on an Agilent 2100 Bioanalyzer.

This sample was included in a study of T cells in Graves' hyperthyroidism and ophthalmopathy (dated by TCRdb to the late 2010s). With respect to the entire study: Peripheral blood samples were taken at initial diagnosis, before any treatment was given. TCR V-J signatures able to tell the groups apart were searched for in a discovery cohort of 90 to 100 patients, of whom under 45 had Graves' ophthalmopathy and roughly 59 had stable Graves' hyperthyroidism. Prospective prediction of ophthalmopathy was tested in an independent validation cohort of fewer than 20 hyperthyroidism patients and around 16 patients who later progressed to ophthalmopathy. The 100 discovery patients were randomly split 7:3 into training and test sets. In about 6 Graves' hyperthyroidism patients, the study also compared T-cell repertoires from thyroid tissue with T-cell repertoires from blood. After sampling, hyperthyroidism patients received methimazole starting at 30 mg daily, and ophthalmopathy patients received high-dose intravenous methylprednisolone. The paper reports TCR Vbeta CDR3 sequencing of over 130 peripheral blood samples: around 41 ophthalmopathy, roughly 74 hyperthyroidism and some 17 progressor patients.

The TCR beta CDR3 regions were amplified from RNA transcripts. The TCR CDR3 was subjected to a first round of RT-PCR using the HTBI primer set and the Qiagen OneStep RT-PCR kit. A second multiplex PCR round built the libraries, followed by size selection and purification. Sequencing of the libraries was done on an Illumina HiSeq2000 using paired-end 100 bp reads. For the original study's pipeline: SOAPnuke was used to process the raw data, removing reads that contained adapters or uncalled bases, had a mean Phred below 15, or lacked an exact match to the constant primer or identifier. COPE v1.2.5 was used to merge high-quality paired reads, and clonotypes were defined as unique nucleotide sequences. MiTCR v1.1 was used to align clonotypes to the IMGT TRBV, TRBD and TRBJ reference segments. The analysis was restricted to V-J combinations with a frequency above 0.0001, which together covered over 99% of the repertoires. A TCS score was defined as the ratio of F50 (clonal expansion) to E x V (chaos), with BLOSUM62-based TCRdist applied between CDR3 peptides within each V-J. Welch's t-statistics and random forest reduced 450 to 600 V-J features to roughly 13, which were used in a naive Bayes classifier (R e1071). In-frame beta chains were kept once TCRdb had trimmed the public reads at Q25 with fastp and called clones with MiXCR. Every distinct CDR3 protein forms one entry, paired with its most common genes and DNA. None of the V and J calls come from the authors' own analysis; TCRdb made them. The sample table holds about 420,000 distinct CDR3 sequences, of which 15% to 19% were seen once. The ten largest clonotypes hold approximately 8% of the sample.

Study-level results and caveats: Blood samples also contained most of the expanded thyroid clonotypes (frequency above 0.001), which suggests that blood repertoires may reflect thyroid immune responses. In validation, progression to ophthalmopathy was predicted by the model with roughly 69% sensitivity and approximately 78% specificity, a median of approximately 6.5 months before onset. No statistical method was used to set the sample size in advance, and investigators knew the group allocation. In cross-validation, a model built on a 13 V-J signature told ophthalmopathy apart from stable hyperthyroidism with approximately 91% sensitivity and approximately 84% specificity, and in testing the same model reached 80%/75%.

Sequencing was performed on blood. The source is a woman between 18 and 29 years old with Graves' hyperthyroidism.

The CDR3 in this case is CASSRPRQGRRGDNSPLHF. The sequenced DNA is TGTGCCAGCAGTCGGCCACGACAGGGACGAAGGGGGGATAATTCACCCCTCCACTTT. In this chain, TRBV28 is recombined with TRBJ1-6; 7 bases in the middle match TRBD1. The germline V gene sets CDR1 to MDHEN and CDR2 to SYDVKM. V and J are trimmed by 5 bases and 5 bases, and the gene matches miss 18 bases of the junction. Including cysteine and phenylalanine, the CDR3 has 19 amino acids. The DNA shown is the 57-base CDR3, in frame from base 1.